The next 19 T cell receptor beta chains were all read from a single sample in a study of human thymus T cells. The thymus was resected at corrective cardiac surgery. Method: immunoSEQ multiplex PCR; TCRdb's copy keeps in-frame clones and lacks some. The sample lists around 130,000 clones; more than 90% were seen once. The sequenced material came from thymus tissue. The receptor source for this set is a boy in the first two years of life with a congenital heart defect but otherwise immunologically healthy.

The chain joins TRBV10-1 to TRBJ2-3; D is ambiguous. The CDR3 totals 14 residues. Germline V gene lookup returns CDR1 WNHNN and CDR2 SYGVQD (reference sequence). V dropped 4 bases and J dropped 3 bases, with 11 bases sitting between them. CDR3 sequence reads: CASSGSMATDTQYF. The CDR3 nucleotides are TGCGCCAGCAGTGGGAGTATGGCAACAGATACGCAGTATTTT.

In this sample, this clone turned up a few times. The CDR3 reads CASNPPGGSDTEAFF. In DNA, the CDR3 is TGTGCCAGCAACCCCCCTGGGGGGTCGGACACTGAAGCTTTCTTT. V is TRBV7-2 and J is TRBJ1-1, with a weak D call TRBD1 (5 bases). The germline V gene encodes CDR1 SGHTA and CDR2 FQGNSA. The CDR3 extends over 15 amino acids. V shed 7 bases and J shed 3 bases, with 18 bases lying between them.

The chain recombines TRBV11-3 with TRBJ1-1; 8 nucleotides line up with TRBD1. The ends lost 1 base at V and 8 bases at J; junction bases unmatched: 9. Germline V gene data show CDR1 as SGHNT and CDR2 as YENEEA. This CDR3 has 15 amino acids. The CDR3 loop is CASSLVNRGAREAFF. The CDR3 DNA reads as TGTGCCAGCAGCTTAGTTAACAGGGGGGCGAGGGAAGCTTTCTTT.

The chain has TRBV4-1 and TRBJ2-3, with 14 bases that match TRBD2. Looked up from germline, CDR1 is MGHRA and CDR2 is YSYEKL. The ends lost 1 base at V and 3 bases at J; junction bases unmatched: 0. The CDR3 length is 16 residues. The CDR3: CASSQGLAGGTDTQYF. In DNA, the CDR3 is TGCGCCAGCAGCCAAGGACTAGCGGGGGGGACAGATACGCAGTATTTT.

CDR3 region: CASSAGPGTSPSYNEQFF. CDR3 in DNA: TGTGCCAGCAGCGCGGGACCCGGGACTAGCCCTTCCTACAATGAGCAGTTCTTC. This rearrangement joins TRBV11-3 to TRBJ2-1, with 9 bases lining up with TRBD2. The ends lost 5 bases at V and 1 base at J; junction bases unmatched: 12. This CDR3 is built from 18 residues. CDR1 SGHNT and CDR2 YENEEA come from the germline V gene.

The chain links TRBV27 to TRBJ1-2; D remains unclear. The V and J ends lost 6 bases and 8 bases respectively, with 13 bases between them. The CDR3 length is 12 residues. The V gene's germline CDR1 is MNHEY and CDR2 SMNVEV (reference sequence). The CDR3 sequence: CASRPPGRGYTF. DNA for the CDR3: TGTGCCAGCAGGCCCCCCGGCCGAGGCTACACCTTC.

The chain joins TRBV5-1 to TRBJ1-2; 9 bases match TRBD1. V was pared by 4 bases and J by 5 bases, with 6 bases of the junction left unmatched. There are 14 residues in the CDR3. CDR1 and CDR2 from the germline V gene are SGHRS and YFSETQ. CDR3 region: CASSRGQGKYGYTF. For the CDR3, the DNA is TGCGCCAGCAGCCGGGGACAGGGAAAGTATGGCTACACCTTC.

CDR3 amino acids: CASCPGLANTGELFF. The DNA of the CDR3 is TGTGCCAGCTGCCCGGGACTAGCTAACACCGGGGAGCTGTTTTTT. The chain combines TRBV5-6 with TRBJ2-2; TRBD2 aligns across 9 bases. Germline values: CDR1 SGHDT, CDR2 YYEEEE. The CDR3 sequence is 15 residues long. J lost 2 bases, V lost 7 bases, and 6 bases had no gene match.

The rearrangement links TRBV30 to TRBJ1-2; the D is unclear. The CDR3 has 13 residues. CDR1 is GTSNPN, CDR2 SVGIG, per germline (reference sequence). V lost 0 bases and J 5 bases, leaving 10 bases between the germline ends. CDR3 region: CAWSVRQPYGYTF. The CDR3 DNA sequence: TGTGCCTGGAGTGTACGGCAGCCTTATGGCTACACCTTC.

Written as DNA, the CDR3 is TGTGCCAGCAGCTTAGGGGTCCAGGGAGGTCATGAAAAACTGTTTTTT. Protein: CASSLGVQGGHEKLFF. The rearrangement uses TRBV11-3 and TRBJ1-4; D might be TRBD1 (5 bases). Trimming took 1 base from V and 6 from J, leaving 15 bases between them. CDR1 and CDR2 from the germline V gene are SGHNT and YENEEA. The CDR3 loop spans 16 amino acids.

This clone has only one observation. This chain links TRBV18 with TRBJ2-3, with TRBD1 matching 7 bases. After removal of 3 bases from V and 2 bases from J, the junction contained 5 bases not matched to a gene. The germline V gene has CDR1 KGHSH and CDR2 LQKENI. The CDR3 contains 15 residues. The CDR3: CASSPPGQPTDTQYF. The CDR3 DNA sequence: TGTGCCAGCTCACCTCCGGGACAGCCCACAGATACGCAGTATTTT.

The genes are TRBV29-1 and TRBJ1-1; unclear D gene. V shed 3 bases and J shed 1 base, with 9 bases lying between them. The germline V gene has CDR1 SQVTM and CDR2 ANQGSEA. This CDR3 spans 13 amino acids. In DNA form, the CDR3 reads TGCAGCGTTGACCTACAAGCGAACACTGAAGCTTTCTTT. Translation gives CSVDLQANTEAFF. The complete variable domain, with remaining parts taken from reference TRBV29-1 and TRBJ1-1, reads SAVISQKPSRDICQRGTSLTIQCQVDSQVTMMFWYRQQPGQSLTLIATANQGSEATYESGFVIDKFPISRPNLTFSTLTVSNMSPEDSSIYLCSVDLQANTEAFFGQGTRLTVV.

The chain has TRBV4-3 and TRBJ2-1; 7 bases are a match to TRBD2. The CDR3 sequence is 17 residues long. Trimming at V came to 0 bases and at J to 4 bases, leaving 9 bases not matched to a gene. Germline CDR1 is LGHNA and CDR2 is YSLEER. CDR3 sequence: CASSQEMAGEHYNEQFF. The CDR3 DNA follows: TGCGCCAGCAGCCAAGAAATGGCGGGGGAACATTACAATGAGCAGTTCTTC.

This chain joins TRBV6-1 and TRBJ2-7; D gene uncertain. Germline V gives CDR1 MNHNS, CDR2 SASEGT. CDR3 length: 11 amino acids. V lost 5 bases to trimming and J lost 4 bases, with 6 bases between them. The CDR3 loop is CASSRFYEQYF. The CDR3 coding sequence is TGTGCCAGCAGTCGGTTTTACGAGCAGTACTTC.

This chain joins TRBV28 and TRBJ1-2; weak D call: TRBD1 (6 bases). V gave up 5 bases and J gave up 4 bases, with 20 bases separating them. CDR1 and CDR2 from the germline V gene are MDHEN and SYDVKM. The CDR3 spans 16 residues. The CDR3 protein is CASSIMEGVSGYGYTF. The CDR3 DNA reads as TGTGCCAGCAGTATTATGGAGGGGGTATCTGGCTATGGCTACACCTTC.

The CDR3 DNA reads TGTGCCAGCAGTGAAGGACGCTTCGAATTGAACACTGAAGCTTTCTTT. Its translation: CASSEGRFELNTEAFF. This chain connects TRBV2 to TRBJ1-1; D is uncertain. V lost 1 base to trimming and J lost 0 bases, with 12 bases between them. CDR1 is SNHLY and CDR2 is FYNNEI in the germline V gene. The CDR3 extends over 16 amino acids.

V gene TRBV25-1 combines with J gene TRBJ1-3; D unresolved. The V gene's germline CDR1 is MGHDK and CDR2 SYGVNS. The CDR3 has 16 residues. Trimming took off 1 base at V and 0 bases at J, with 10 bases between the two ends. CDR3 DNA sequence: TGTGCCAGCAGTGAATCCCAGGAAGACTCTGGAAACACCATATATTTT. As protein: CASSESQEDSGNTIYF.

J is TRBJ2-5 and V is TRBV6-5; 7 nucleotides match TRBD1. CDR3 length equals 13 residues. Germline CDR1 reads MNHEY; CDR2 reads SVGAGI. V lost 6 bases, J lost 3 bases, and 4 bases stayed unmatched. CDR3 in DNA: TGTGCCAGCAGCGACGACAGGGAAGAGACCCAGTACTTC. Protein sequence: CASSDDREETQYF.

The V call is TRBV6-6, the J call TRBJ1-2; the match to TRBD1 covers 7 bases. The V and J ends lost 1 base and 3 bases, in that order; junction bases with no gene match: 5. The CDR3 is made up of 15 amino acids. In germline, CDR1 is MNHNY, CDR2 SVGAGI (reference sequence). CDR3 in amino acids: CASSYLRGPHYGYTF. As DNA, the CDR3 is TGTGCCAGCAGTTACTTGAGGGGGCCTCACTATGGCTACACCTTC.